Presented here are 20 T cell receptor beta chains from one specimen sequenced in a study of vaccination effects on CD4 cells after COVID-19. Sequencing in the ViraFEST assay came after antigen-specific CD4+ T cells had been expanded with viral peptide pools, which were used to stimulate PBMC. Subsequent to a culture period of 10 to 11 days, CD4+ T cells were isolated. Testing of the vaccine recipients showed negative nucleocapsid antibodies and no prior SARS-CoV-2 infection. These TCRs' antigens remain unknown. TCRdb's copy holds only in-frame clones and misses some; the assay was immunoSEQ multiplex PCR. The sample comprises under 70,000 clones, less than 80% of which are singletons, and about 4% rests with the top ten. This specimen was CD4+ T cells from PBMCs cultured with HCoV-OC43 spike peptides, taken before COVID-19 vaccination. Subset described: HCoV-OC43 spike overlapping peptide pool stimulation. Receptors originate from a human donor who received a COVID-19 vaccine.

The V gene is TRBV18, the J gene TRBJ2-5, with D perhaps TRBD2 (6 bases). The ends were cut back, 3 bases at V and 5 bases at J, with 13 bases in the middle. Germline-derived CDR1 and CDR2 are KGHSH and LQKENI. This CDR3 has 14 amino acids. The CDR3 region is CASSPLEGGETQYF. DNA for the CDR3: TGTGCCAGCTCACCTTTGGAGGGTGGTGAGACCCAGTACTTC.

The chain joins TRBV12-3 or TRBV12-4 to TRBJ1-2; D unresolved. Trimming took 4 bases from V and 8 from J, leaving 14 bases between them. CDR3 length equals 13 residues. CDR3 nucleotide sequence: TGTGCCAGCAGTTCCATACGGACCGGGGGCTACACCTTC. It translates to CASSSIRTGGYTF.

The V call is TRBV27, the J call TRBJ2-5; D remains unclear. Trimming removed 3 bases at V and 3 bases at J, with 8 bases between. The CDR3 runs 13 residues. CDR1 MNHEY and CDR2 SMNVEV come from the germline V gene (reference sequence). Here the CDR3 DNA reads TGTGCCAGCAGTTTTCAAAAAAAAGAGACCCAGTACTTC. This codes for CASSFQKKETQYF.

The chain joins TRBV23-1 to TRBJ2-5; weak D call: TRBD2 (6 bases). TRBV23-1 is treated as an ORF (open reading frame) with a function not yet certain. CDR3 length: 12 residues. Trimming shortened V by 9 bases and J by 1 base, and 9 bases separated the two germline ends. In DNA, the CDR3 is TGCGCCAGGAGGGACTTCCAAGAGACCCAGTACTTC. Its translation: CARRDFQETQYF.

The CDR3: CASSPDRGLKNTQYF. The CDR3, as DNA: TGTGCCAGCAGTCCGGACAGGGGGCTTAAAAATACGCAGTATTTT. The V gene is TRBV6-5, the J gene TRBJ2-3, with 11 positions matching TRBD1. In germline, CDR1 is MNHEY, CDR2 SVGAGI. Losses at the gene ends were 5 bases for V and 7 bases for J; bases not matched to a gene: 8. This CDR3 is 15 amino acids long.

V usage is TRBV19 and J usage is TRBJ2-2; 7 bases are a match to TRBD1. This CDR3 has 15 residues. Germline-derived CDR1 and CDR2 are LNHDA and SQIVND (reference sequence). Unmatched junction bases numbered 8, after V lost 9 bases and J lost 1 base. CDR3 nucleotide sequence: TGTGCCAGCTCGACGGGACAGCTGAACACCGGGGAGCTGTTTTTT. Residues: CASSTGQLNTGELFF.

The chain is built from TRBV3-1 (or the pseudogene TRBV3-2) and TRBJ2-1; 7 nucleotides match TRBD1. The germline CDR1 and CDR2 sequences are LGHDT and YNNKEL (reference sequence). The CDR3 is 16 amino acids. With 1 base clipped from V and 2 bases from J, the junction kept 5 bases outside the gene matches. The CDR3 sequence is CASSQAGTATYNEQFF. CDR3 nucleotide sequence: TGTGCCAGCAGCCAAGCCGGGACAGCTACCTACAATGAGCAGTTCTTC.

V is TRBV7-2 and J is TRBJ1-2; D not resolved. This CDR3 is built from 14 residues. Germline CDR1 is SGHTA and CDR2 is FQGNSA. Trimming shortened V by 5 bases and J by 2 bases, and 12 bases separated the two germline ends. The CDR3 region is CASSLSLGNYGYTF. CDR3 DNA sequence: TGTGCCAGCAGCCTCAGTCTAGGGAACTATGGCTACACCTTC.

This clone was seen more than once but under ten times. CDR3 nucleotides: TGTGCCAGCAGCTTAATCTTGGGACAGAATGCCTATAGCAATCAGCCCCAGCATTTT. This codes for CASSLILGQNAYSNQPQHF. The rearrangement links TRBV7-2 to TRBJ1-5, with TRBD1 identical over 7 bases. The CDR3 sequence is 19 residues long. Germline CDR1 is SGHTA and CDR2 is FQGNSA. V was pared by 2 bases and J by 0 bases, with 13 bases of the junction left unmatched.

V usage is TRBV18 and J usage is TRBJ1-1; no clear D gene. The V end was cut by 3 bases, the J end by 1 base, with 9 bases between. Germline CDR1 is KGHSH and CDR2 is LQKENI. The CDR3 runs to 14 residues. CDR3 sequence (DNA): TGTGCCAGCTCACCCAAGCGCCAGAACACTGAAGCTTTCTTT. It encodes CASSPKRQNTEAFF.

J is TRBJ1-2 and V is TRBV5-1; 7 nucleotides match TRBD1. Germline V gives CDR1 SGHRS, CDR2 YFSETQ. Trimming at V came to 4 bases and at J to 5 bases, leaving 11 bases not matched to a gene. The CDR3 has 15 amino acids. This CDR3 reads CASSQGQQAGYGYTF. The CDR3 bases are TGCGCCAGCAGCCAGGGACAGCAGGCGGGATATGGCTACACCTTC.

V and J are TRBV27 and TRBJ1-5; TRBD1 agrees at 8 bases. This CDR3 is built from 14 residues. Unmatched junction bases numbered 5, after V lost 3 bases and J lost 7 bases. From germline, CDR1 is MNHEY and CDR2 SMNVEV (reference sequence). The CDR3 nucleotides are TGTGCCAGCAGTTTGCAGGGGGCTGGGCAGCCCCAGCATTTT. This sequence encodes CASSLQGAGQPQHF.

The chain employs TRBV10-1 and TRBJ2-1; 11 bases fit TRBD1. CDR1 and CDR2 (germline): WNHNN, SYGVQD (reference sequence). V lost 4 bases and J lost 6; bases outside the gene matches: 5. The CDR3 has 15 residues. The CDR3 reads CASSGRGQGGNEQFF. In DNA form, the CDR3 reads TGCGCCAGCAGTGGGAGGGGACAGGGGGGCAATGAGCAGTTCTTC.

V usage is TRBV6-5 and J usage is TRBJ1-4; perhaps TRBD1 as D (6 bases). Trimming took 0 bases from V and 1 from J, leaving 9 bases between them. CDR1 is MNHEY and CDR2 is SVGAGI in the germline V gene. CDR3 length equals 16 residues. This CDR3 is CASSYSGGRTNEKLFF. The CDR3 DNA reads TGTGCCAGCAGTTACTCAGGGGGAAGAACTAATGAAAAACTGTTTTTT.

V is TRBV20-1 and J is TRBJ1-1; TRBD1 aligns across 11 bases. The CDR3 has 14 amino acids. Germline V gene data show CDR1 as DFQATT and CDR2 as SNEGSKA (reference sequence). Unmatched junction bases numbered 4, after V lost 3 bases and J lost 4 bases. The chain's CDR3 is CSASGTGGFTEAFF. The CDR3 region has the DNA TGCAGTGCTAGTGGGACAGGGGGATTCACTGAAGCTTTCTTT.

J is TRBJ2-3 and V is TRBV7-8; D gene unclear. CDR3 length: 11 residues. Germline loops: CDR1 SGHVS, CDR2 FQNEAQ. V lost 3 bases, J lost 8 bases, and 6 bases lay in between. The DNA of the CDR3 is TGTGCCAGCAGCTTTTTTGGTACGCAGTATTTT. Its protein is CASSFFGTQYF.

The V and J genes are TRBV9 and TRBJ2-3, with D uncertain. This CDR3 has 13 residues. Deletions cut 0 bases from V and 4 bases from J, with 6 bases between. Germline V lookup: CDR1 SGDLS, CDR2 YYNGEE. CDR3 region: CASSVGNPDTQYF. The CDR3 DNA reads as TGTGCCAGCAGCGTAGGAAACCCAGATACGCAGTATTTT.

J is TRBJ2-1 and V is TRBV19; 8 nucleotides match TRBD2. The CDR3 has 16 residues. Germline values: CDR1 LNHDA, CDR2 SQIVND (reference sequence). With V trimmed by 6 bases and J by 0 bases, 7 bases remained unmatched. CDR3: CASSPGGIRSYNEQFF. CDR3 coding DNA: TGTGCCAGTAGCCCGGGGGGGATCCGCTCCTACAATGAGCAGTTCTTC. Looking up the rest from reference TRBV19 and TRBJ2-1 gives the full variable domain: DGGITQSPKYLFRKEGQNVTLSCEQNLNHDAMYWYRQDPGQGLRLIYYSQIVNDFQKGDIAEGYSVSREKKESFPLTVTSAQKNPTAFYLCASSPGGIRSYNEQFFGPGTRLTVL.

The chain uses TRBV5-4 and TRBJ2-2, with D possibly TRBD2 on 5 matching bases. Germline assignment: CDR1 SGHNT and CDR2 YYREEE (reference sequence). The V gene lost 4 bases and the J gene lost 8 bases, with 9 bases spanning the gap. CDR3 size: 12 residues. Here the CDR3 reads CASSASGGELFF. The CDR3 DNA follows: TGTGCCAGCAGCGCCTCGGGGGGGGAGCTGTTTTTT.

This clone was detected a few times. This rearrangement joins TRBV29-1 to TRBJ1-2; D not certain. The CDR3 is 12 amino acids. Germline values: CDR1 SQVTM, CDR2 ANQGSEA. Deletions cut 4 bases from V and 4 bases from J, with 10 bases between. DNA for the CDR3: TGCAGCGTTGCTTGGGGATCCTATGGCTACACCTTC. Translating it yields CSVAWGSYGYTF.